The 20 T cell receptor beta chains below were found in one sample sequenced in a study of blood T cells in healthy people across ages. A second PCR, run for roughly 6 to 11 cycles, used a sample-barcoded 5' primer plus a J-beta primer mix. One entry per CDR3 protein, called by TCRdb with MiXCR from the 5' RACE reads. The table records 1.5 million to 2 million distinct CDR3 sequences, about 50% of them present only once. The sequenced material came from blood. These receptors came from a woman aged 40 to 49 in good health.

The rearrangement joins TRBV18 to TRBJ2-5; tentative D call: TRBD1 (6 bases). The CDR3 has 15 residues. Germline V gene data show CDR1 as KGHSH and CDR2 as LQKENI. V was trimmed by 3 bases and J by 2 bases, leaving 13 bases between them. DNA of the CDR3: TGTGCCAGCTCACCTAAGCCCGGGACACAAGAGACCCAGTACTTC. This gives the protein CASSPKPGTQETQYF.

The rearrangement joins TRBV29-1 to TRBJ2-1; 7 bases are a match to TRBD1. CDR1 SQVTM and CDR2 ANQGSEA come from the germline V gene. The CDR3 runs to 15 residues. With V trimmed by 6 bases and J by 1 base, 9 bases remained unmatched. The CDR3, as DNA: TGCAGCGTCACGGACAGGTTGTTATCCTACAATGAGCAGTTCTTC. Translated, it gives CSVTDRLLSYNEQFF.

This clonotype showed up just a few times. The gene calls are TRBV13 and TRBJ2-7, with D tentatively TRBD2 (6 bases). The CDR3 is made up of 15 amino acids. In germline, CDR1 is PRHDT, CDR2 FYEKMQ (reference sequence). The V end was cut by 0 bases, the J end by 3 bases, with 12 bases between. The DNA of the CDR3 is TGTGCCAGCAGCTTAGGGGGAGGTGAGATCTACGAGCAGTACTTC. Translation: CASSLGGGEIYEQYF.

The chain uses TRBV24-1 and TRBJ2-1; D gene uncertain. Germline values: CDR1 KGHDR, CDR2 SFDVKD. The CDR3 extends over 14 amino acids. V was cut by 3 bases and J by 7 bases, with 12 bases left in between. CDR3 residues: CATSDLDGWNEQFF. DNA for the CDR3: TGTGCCACCAGTGATCTAGACGGGTGGAATGAGCAGTTCTTC.

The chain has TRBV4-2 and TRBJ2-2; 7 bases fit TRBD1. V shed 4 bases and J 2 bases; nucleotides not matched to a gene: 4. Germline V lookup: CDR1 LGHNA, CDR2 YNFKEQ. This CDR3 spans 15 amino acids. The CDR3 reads CASSPHRGNTGELFF. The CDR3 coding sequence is TGTGCCAGCAGCCCGCACAGGGGTAACACCGGGGAGCTGTTTTTT.

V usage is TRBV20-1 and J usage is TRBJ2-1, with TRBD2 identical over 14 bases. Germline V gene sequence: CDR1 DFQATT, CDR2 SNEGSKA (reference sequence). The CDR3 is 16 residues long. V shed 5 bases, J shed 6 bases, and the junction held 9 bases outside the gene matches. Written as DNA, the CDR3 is TGCAGTGCTGGGGGACTAGCGGGGGATCTAGGCAATGAGCAGTTCTTC. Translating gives CSAGGLAGDLGNEQFF.

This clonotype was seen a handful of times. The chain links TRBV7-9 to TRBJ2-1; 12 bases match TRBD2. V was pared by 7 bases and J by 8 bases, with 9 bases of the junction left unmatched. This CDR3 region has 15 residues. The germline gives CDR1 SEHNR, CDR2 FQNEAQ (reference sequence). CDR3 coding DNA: TGTGCCAGCACCGGACTAGCGGGGATTATGGATGAGCAGTTCTTC. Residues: CASTGLAGIMDEQFF.

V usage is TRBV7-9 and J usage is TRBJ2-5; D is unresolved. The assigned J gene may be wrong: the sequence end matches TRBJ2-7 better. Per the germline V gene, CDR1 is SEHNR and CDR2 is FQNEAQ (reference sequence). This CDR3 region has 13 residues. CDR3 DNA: TGTGCCAGCAGCTTAGACCCGTTTAACGAGCAGTACTTC. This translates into CASSLDPFNEQYF.

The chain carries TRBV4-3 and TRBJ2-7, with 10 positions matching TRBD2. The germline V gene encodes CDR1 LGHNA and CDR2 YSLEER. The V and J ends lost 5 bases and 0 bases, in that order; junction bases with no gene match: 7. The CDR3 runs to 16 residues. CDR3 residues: CASSGSSGGNSYEQYF. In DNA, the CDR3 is TGCGCCAGCAGCGGGTCTAGCGGGGGTAACTCCTACGAGCAGTACTTC.

CDR3 sequence reads: CASSPRVRSANEQFF. CDR3 DNA: TGTGCCAGCAGCCCCCGGGTCAGGTCGGCGAATGAGCAGTTCTTC. The rearrangement links TRBV7-6 to TRBJ2-1; no firm D call. Trimming shortened V by 5 bases and J by 7 bases, and 18 bases separated the two germline ends. In germline, CDR1 is SGHVS, CDR2 FNYEAQ. CDR3 size: 15 residues.

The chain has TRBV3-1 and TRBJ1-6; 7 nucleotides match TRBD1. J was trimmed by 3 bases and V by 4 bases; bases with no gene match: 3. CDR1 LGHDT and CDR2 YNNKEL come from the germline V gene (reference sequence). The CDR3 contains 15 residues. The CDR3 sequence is CASSRGQDYNSPLHF. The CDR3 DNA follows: TGTGCCAGCAGCCGTGGACAGGACTATAATTCACCCCTCCACTTT.

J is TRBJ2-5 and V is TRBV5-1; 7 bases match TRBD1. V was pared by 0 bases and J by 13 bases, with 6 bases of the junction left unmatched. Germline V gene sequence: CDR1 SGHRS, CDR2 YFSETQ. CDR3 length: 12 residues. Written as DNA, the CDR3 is TGCGCCAGCAGCTTGGGAGACAGGGCCACGTACTTC. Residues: CASSLGDRATYF.

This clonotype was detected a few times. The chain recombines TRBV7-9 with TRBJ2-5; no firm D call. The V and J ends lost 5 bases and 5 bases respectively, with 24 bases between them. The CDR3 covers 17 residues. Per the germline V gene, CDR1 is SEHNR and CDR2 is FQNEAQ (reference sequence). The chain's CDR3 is CASSPAFGTVLEETQYF. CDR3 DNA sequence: TGTGCCAGCAGCCCTGCGTTTGGCACCGTGCTAGAGGAGACCCAGTACTTC.

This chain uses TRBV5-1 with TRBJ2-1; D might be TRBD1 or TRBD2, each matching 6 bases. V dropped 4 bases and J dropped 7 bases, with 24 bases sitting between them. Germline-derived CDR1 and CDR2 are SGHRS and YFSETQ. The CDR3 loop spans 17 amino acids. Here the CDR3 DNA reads TGCGCCAGCAGCCTCGGGGGCAGGGTGATCCCCTTGAATGAGCAGTTCTTC. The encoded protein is CASSLGGRVIPLNEQFF.

CDR3 nucleotides: TGTGCCAGCAGCTTTTTACACAGACTAGCGGGGGGGCAAGTGGTCTACAATGAGCAGTTCTTC. Its protein is CASSFLHRLAGGQVVYNEQFF. V gene TRBV13 combines with J gene TRBJ2-1; 14 nucleotides agree with TRBD2. The CDR3 has 21 amino acids. The V gene's germline CDR1 is PRHDT and CDR2 FYEKMQ (reference sequence). V was pared by 3 bases and J by 3 bases, with 16 bases of the junction left unmatched.

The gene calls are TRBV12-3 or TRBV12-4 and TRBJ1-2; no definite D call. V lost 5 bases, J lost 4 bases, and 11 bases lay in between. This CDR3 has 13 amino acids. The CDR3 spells CASSRTASYGYTF. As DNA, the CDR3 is TGTGCCAGCAGTCGGACGGCCTCCTATGGCTACACCTTC.

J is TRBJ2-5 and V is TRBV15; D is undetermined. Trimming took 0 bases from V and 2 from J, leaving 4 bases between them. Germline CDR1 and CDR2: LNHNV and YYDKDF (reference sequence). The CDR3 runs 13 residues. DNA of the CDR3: TGTGCCACCAGCAGAGAAGCGCAAGAGACCCAGTACTTC. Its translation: CATSREAQETQYF.

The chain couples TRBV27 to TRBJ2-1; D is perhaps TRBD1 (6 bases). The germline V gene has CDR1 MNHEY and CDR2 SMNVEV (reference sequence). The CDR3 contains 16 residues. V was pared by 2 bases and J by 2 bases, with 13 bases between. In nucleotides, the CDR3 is TGTGCCAGCAGTTTAATTCGGACAGCGACCTACAATGAGCAGTTCTTC. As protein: CASSLIRTATYNEQFF.

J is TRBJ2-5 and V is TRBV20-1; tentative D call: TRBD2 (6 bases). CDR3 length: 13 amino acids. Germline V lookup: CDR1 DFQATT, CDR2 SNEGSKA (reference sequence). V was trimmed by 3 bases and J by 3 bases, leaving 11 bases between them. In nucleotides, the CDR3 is TGCAGTGCTAGGAATTGGGAGGAAGAGACCCAGTACTTC. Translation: CSARNWEEETQYF.

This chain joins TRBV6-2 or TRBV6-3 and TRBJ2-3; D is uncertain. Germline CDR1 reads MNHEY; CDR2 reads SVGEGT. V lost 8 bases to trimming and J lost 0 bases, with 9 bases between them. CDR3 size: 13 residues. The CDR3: CASGARSTDTQYF. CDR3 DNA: TGTGCCAGCGGAGCCCGAAGCACAGATACGCAGTATTTT.